These 30 T cell receptor beta chains were sequenced from one sample in a study of PD-1 blockade in classical Hodgkin lymphoma. Some clones are missing from TCRdb's copy, which holds only in-frame ones; the method was immunoSEQ multiplex PCR. The table shows tens of thousands of clones, with about 92% occurring only once. In every patient, relapse followed autologous stem cell transplantation, while exposure to brentuximab vedotin differed. This material consisted of peripheral blood mononuclear cells (PBMCs), taken at baseline. The source of these receptors is a human donor with classical Hodgkin lymphoma.

This chain joins TRBV7-2 and TRBJ2-2, with TRBD2 as a possible D gene (7 bases). Germline CDR1 reads SGHTA; CDR2 reads FQGNSA. The CDR3 is made up of 16 amino acids. Trimming cost V 5 bases and J 7 bases, with 20 bases left between them. The DNA of the CDR3 is TGTGCCAGCAGCCCCCACTCCGGGGGGCAAGGCGGGGAGCTGTTTTTT. Amino acids: CASSPHSGGQGGELFF. The full variable domain, with the rest looked up from reference TRBV7-2 and TRBJ2-2, is GAGVSQSPSNKVTEKGKDVELRCDPISGHTALYWYRQSLGQGLEFLIYFQGNSAPDKSGLPSDRFSAERTGGSVSTLTIQRTQQEDSAVYLCASSPHSGGQGGELFFGEGSRLTVL.

The V gene is TRBV6-1, the J gene TRBJ2-5, with 11 bases aligning to TRBD1. The V and J ends lost 1 base and 5 bases, in that order; junction bases with no gene match: 6. The CDR3 contains 16 residues. Looked up from germline, CDR1 is MNHNS and CDR2 is SASEGT. In nucleotides, the CDR3 is TGTGCCAGCAGTGAAGGGGACAGGGGGTTAGGGGAGACCCAGTACTTC. Encoded protein: CASSEGDRGLGETQYF.

This chain uses TRBV27 with TRBJ2-2, with D perhaps matching TRBD2 (6 bases). Germline-derived CDR1 and CDR2 are MNHEY and SMNVEV (reference sequence). Between the trimmed V and J ends, which lost 6 bases and 2 bases, there was a span of 16 bases. The CDR3 is made up of 16 amino acids. CDR3 in amino acids: CASSRGAVGNTGELFF. CDR3 DNA: TGTGCCAGCAGCCGCGGGGCGGTAGGAAACACCGGGGAGCTGTTTTTT.

The chain employs TRBV18 and TRBJ2-5; perhaps TRBD2 as D (6 bases). Germline CDR1 KGHSH, CDR2 LQKENI. V was cut by 5 bases and J by 2 bases, with 9 bases left in between. CDR3 length: 13 amino acids. The CDR3 bases are TGTGCCAGCTCAGGGGACTGGCAAGAGACCCAGTACTTC. It specifies CASSGDWQETQYF.

V gene TRBV27 combines with J gene TRBJ2-7; 8 bases are a match to TRBD2. This CDR3 has 14 residues. Germline CDR1 MNHEY, CDR2 SMNVEV (reference sequence). Trimming took 3 bases from V and 0 from J; bases not matched to a gene: 1. The CDR3 loop reads CASSFSGDSYEQYF. CDR3 sequence (DNA): TGTGCCAGCAGTTTTAGCGGGGACTCCTACGAGCAGTACTTC.

V and J are TRBV27 and TRBJ2-3; D remains unclear. This CDR3 has 13 amino acids. Germline CDR1 reads MNHEY; CDR2 reads SMNVEV (reference sequence). Between the trimmed V and J ends, which lost 7 bases and 0 bases, there was a span of 8 bases. CDR3 bases: TGTGCCAGCAACCCTCTTAGCACAGATACGCAGTATTTT. Its translation is CASNPLSTDTQYF.

The DNA for the CDR3 is TGTGCCAGCAGCTTGGAGGTGGGGGGCACAGATACGCAGTATTTT. Amino acid sequence: CASSLEVGGTDTQYF. The V gene is TRBV5-6, the J gene TRBJ2-3, with D tentatively TRBD1 or TRBD2 (5 bases each). The V end was cut by 0 bases, the J end by 1 base, with 9 bases between. Germline loops: CDR1 SGHDT, CDR2 YYEEEE. The CDR3 spans 15 residues.

The genes are TRBV7-6 and TRBJ1-1; tentatively, D is TRBD1 (5 bases). This CDR3 is 13 amino acids long. Trimming cost V 8 bases and J 6 bases, with 16 bases left between them. Germline V gene sequence: CDR1 SGHVS, CDR2 FNYEAQ. Here the CDR3 reads CASRRQGIAEAFF. The DNA for the CDR3 is TGTGCCAGCCGAAGGCAGGGTATAGCTGAAGCTTTCTTT.

The rearrangement uses TRBV7-8 and TRBJ1-1; D may be TRBD1 (5 bases). V was trimmed by 5 bases and J by 7 bases, leaving 14 bases between them. The CDR3 is 13 residues long. The V gene's germline CDR1 is SGHVS and CDR2 FQNEAQ. The DNA for the CDR3 is TGTGCCAGCAGCACCCTAGACAGCTATGAAGCTTTCTTT. Residues: CASSTLDSYEAFF.

This sequence joins TRBV7-8 and TRBJ2-1; 10 bases match TRBD2. Germline trimming cut 5 bases from V and 7 bases from J; bases unmatched to any gene: 2. Germline values: CDR1 SGHVS, CDR2 FQNEAQ. This CDR3 has 13 residues. CDR3 in DNA: TGTGCCAGCAGCCCGACTAGCGGGAATGAGCAGTTCTTC. It codes for CASSPTSGNEQFF.

The V and J genes are TRBV12-5 and TRBJ2-3, with D possibly being TRBD1 (5 bases). This CDR3 contains 14 residues. Germline loops: CDR1 LGHNT, CDR2 FRNRAP. Trimming removed 7 bases at V and 2 bases at J, with 13 bases between. The CDR3 region has the DNA TGTGCTAGTGCCATTGGCAGGGTCACAGATACGCAGTATTTT. It translates to CASAIGRVTDTQYF.

V is TRBV7-8 and J is TRBJ2-5, with 11 bases fitting TRBD2. This CDR3 contains 16 residues. Looked up from germline, CDR1 is SGHVS and CDR2 is FQNEAQ. Trimming at V came to 5 bases and at J to 5 bases, leaving 10 bases not matched to a gene. DNA of the CDR3: TGTGCCAGCAGCCCACAACTAGCGGGAGTCGGGGAGACCCAGTACTTC. Protein sequence: CASSPQLAGVGETQYF.

The genes are TRBV28 and TRBJ1-5, with TRBD1 matching over 7 bases. This CDR3 is 14 amino acids long. Trimming took 8 bases from V and 3 from J; bases not matched to a gene: 7. Germline V gives CDR1 MDHEN, CDR2 SYDVKM. CDR3 amino acids: CASLTDRLNQPQHF. The CDR3 DNA follows: TGTGCCAGCCTCACGGACAGGCTCAATCAGCCCCAGCATTTT.

CDR3 in amino acids: CASSPRAYSNQPQHF. The CDR3 DNA reads TGCGCCAGCAGCCCCAGGGCCTATAGCAATCAGCCCCAGCATTTT. The chain has TRBV23-1 and TRBJ1-5, with D possibly being TRBD1 (5 bases). TRBV23-1 is known as an ORF, though its function is uncertain. The CDR3 contains 15 residues. V lost 6 bases and J 0 bases, leaving 12 bases between the germline ends.

The chain is built from TRBV20-1 and TRBJ2-5; TRBD2 matches 7 bases. V gave up 7 bases and J gave up 4 bases; unmatched junction bases: 3. CDR1 is DFQATT and CDR2 is SNEGSKA in the germline V gene (reference sequence). The CDR3 extends over 11 amino acids. Here the CDR3 reads CSVAGVETQYF. CDR3 sequence (DNA): TGCAGTGTTGCGGGGGTAGAGACCCAGTACTTC.

The chain has TRBV5-1 and TRBJ2-3, with 7 bases aligning to TRBD1. Trimming took 4 bases from V and 2 from J; bases not matched to a gene: 7. CDR1 is SGHRS, CDR2 YFSETQ, per germline. This CDR3 spans 15 amino acids. CDR3 sequence reads: CASSAGTAVTDTQYF. The CDR3 DNA reads TGCGCCAGCAGCGCCGGGACAGCCGTCACAGATACGCAGTATTTT.

The gene calls are TRBV5-1 and TRBJ2-2; D is undetermined. CDR3 length equals 15 residues. CDR1 SGHRS and CDR2 YFSETQ come from the germline V gene. V was clipped by 3 bases and J by 2 bases, with 11 bases between them. CDR3 in DNA: TGCGCCAGCAGCTCCCTCAGGATTAACACCGGGGAGCTGTTTTTT. Translating gives CASSSLRINTGELFF.

This clone was seen more than once but under ten times. The V and J genes are TRBV7-2 and TRBJ1-1; 8 nucleotides match TRBD1. CDR3 length: 12 amino acids. Per germline, CDR1 SGHTA and CDR2 FQGNSA. After removal of 5 bases from V and 10 bases from J, the junction contained 6 bases not matched to a gene. CDR3 DNA: TGTGCCAGCAGCCCAGGGGGCTGGCGAGCTTTCTTT. This sequence encodes CASSPGGWRAFF.

The chain links TRBV6-1 to TRBJ2-3; D remains unclear. Germline V CDR1 and CDR2: MNHNS, SASEGT. Trimming pared 5 bases from V and 6 bases from J, leaving 12 bases between. CDR3 size: 13 residues. The CDR3 sequence: CASSPTVLDTQYF. CDR3 nucleotide sequence: TGTGCCAGCAGTCCCACCGTGCTGGATACGCAGTATTTT.

Comment on this clone: Other DNA sequences of this sample code for an identical CDR3. This chain uses TRBV27 with TRBJ2-7, with D uncertain. Germline CDR1 reads MNHEY; CDR2 reads SMNVEV (reference sequence). This CDR3 spans 12 amino acids. The germline V and J ends were trimmed by 6 bases and 10 bases, with 16 bases remaining between them. The CDR3 loop reads CASRSVVGEQYF. The CDR3 nucleotides read TGTGCCAGCAGGTCGGTAGTCGGCGAACAGTACTTC.

Details on this clone: The same CDR3 is also encoded by other DNA sequences in this sample. The CDR3 reads CASSLGGVYEQYF. In DNA, the CDR3 is TGTGCCAGCAGCTTAGGAGGGGTCTACGAGCAGTACTTC. The chain uses TRBV7-9 and TRBJ2-7; D may correspond to TRBD1 or TRBD2 (5 bases each). Germline-derived CDR1 and CDR2 are SEHNR and FQNEAQ (reference sequence). This CDR3 region has 13 residues. V lost 1 base and J 3 bases, leaving 7 bases between the germline ends.

The rearrangement uses TRBV27 and TRBJ1-2; D unresolved. Trimming left V 2 bases short and J 0 bases short, with 19 bases between. The CDR3 is 18 residues long. Germline loops: CDR1 MNHEY, CDR2 SMNVEV (reference sequence). In DNA form, the CDR3 reads TGTGCCAGCAGTTTAAATCCGGGGAGGAGTGGAGCTAACTATGGCTACACCTTC. It translates to CASSLNPGRSGANYGYTF.

The chain joins TRBV19 to TRBJ2-3; 7 bases fit TRBD1. Germline values: CDR1 LNHDA, CDR2 SQIVND (reference sequence). There are 16 residues in the CDR3. Trimming cost V 3 bases and J 2 bases; bases outside gene matches: 8. This CDR3 reads CASSMRTGRNTDTQYF. The CDR3 coding sequence is TGTGCCAGTAGTATGCGGACAGGTCGGAACACAGATACGCAGTATTTT.

The chain combines TRBV30 with TRBJ2-1; 8 bases are a match to TRBD1. Looked up from germline, CDR1 is GTSNPN and CDR2 is SVGIG (reference sequence). V was pared by 8 bases and J by 6 bases, with 6 bases of the junction left unmatched. The CDR3 has 12 amino acids. CDR3 sequence: CARGTGSNEQFF. The CDR3 region has the DNA TGTGCCAGGGGGACAGGCAGCAATGAGCAGTTCTTC.

The genes are TRBV5-1 and TRBJ1-2, with unresolved D. V was clipped by 0 bases and J by 2 bases, with 5 bases between them. CDR3 size: 13 residues. From germline, CDR1 is SGHRS and CDR2 YFSETQ. CDR3 protein: CASSLGSNYGYTF. The CDR3 nucleotides are TGCGCCAGCAGCTTGGGTTCAAACTATGGCTACACCTTC.

Only one count was recorded for this clone. The chain carries TRBV28 and TRBJ2-7; D is ambiguous. Per germline, CDR1 MDHEN and CDR2 SYDVKM. This CDR3 contains 13 residues. V was trimmed by 2 bases and J by 1 base, leaving 6 bases between them. The CDR3 DNA sequence: TGTGCCAGCAGTTTAGAGCTGTCCTACGAGCAGTACTTC. Protein sequence: CASSLELSYEQYF.

The rearrangement uses TRBV5-5 and TRBJ2-7, with TRBD1 matching 7 bases. The CDR3 has 14 amino acids. After removal of 3 bases from V and 4 bases from J, the junction contained 7 bases not matched to a gene. From germline, CDR1 is SGHKS and CDR2 YYEKEE (reference sequence). The CDR3 DNA is TGTGCCAGCAGCTACCAGACAGGGAAGTACGAGCAGTACTTC. It translates to CASSYQTGKYEQYF.

The CDR3 protein is CASTRGSAAYNEQFF. CDR3 in DNA: TGTGCCAGCACCCGGGGTAGCGCTGCATACAATGAGCAGTTCTTC. The chain carries TRBV5-8 and TRBJ2-1, with a weak D call TRBD2 (5 bases). Germline values: CDR1 SGHTS, CDR2 YDEGEE. The CDR3 spans 15 residues. With 6 bases removed from V and 4 bases from J, the gap between germline ends came to 17 bases.

This chain connects TRBV4-1 to TRBJ1-2; the match to TRBD1 covers 7 bases. Germline CDR1 is MGHRA and CDR2 is YSYEKL. This CDR3 is built from 18 residues. The V gene end was trimmed by 1 base and the J gene end by 0 bases; junction bases not matched to a gene: 11. The CDR3 loop is CASSQVQGQPVPNYGYTF. For the CDR3, the DNA is TGCGCCAGCAGCCAAGTACAGGGACAGCCGGTCCCTAACTATGGCTACACCTTC.

V and J are TRBV28 and TRBJ1-2; tentatively, D is TRBD1 (6 bases). CDR3 length: 15 amino acids. Trimming shortened V by 3 bases and J by 0 bases, and 11 bases separated the two germline ends. Looked up from germline, CDR1 is MDHEN and CDR2 is SYDVKM. CDR3 nucleotide sequence: TGTGCCAGCAGTTTCCCGACAGGATCTAACTATGGCTACACCTTC. It yields the protein CASSFPTGSNYGYTF.